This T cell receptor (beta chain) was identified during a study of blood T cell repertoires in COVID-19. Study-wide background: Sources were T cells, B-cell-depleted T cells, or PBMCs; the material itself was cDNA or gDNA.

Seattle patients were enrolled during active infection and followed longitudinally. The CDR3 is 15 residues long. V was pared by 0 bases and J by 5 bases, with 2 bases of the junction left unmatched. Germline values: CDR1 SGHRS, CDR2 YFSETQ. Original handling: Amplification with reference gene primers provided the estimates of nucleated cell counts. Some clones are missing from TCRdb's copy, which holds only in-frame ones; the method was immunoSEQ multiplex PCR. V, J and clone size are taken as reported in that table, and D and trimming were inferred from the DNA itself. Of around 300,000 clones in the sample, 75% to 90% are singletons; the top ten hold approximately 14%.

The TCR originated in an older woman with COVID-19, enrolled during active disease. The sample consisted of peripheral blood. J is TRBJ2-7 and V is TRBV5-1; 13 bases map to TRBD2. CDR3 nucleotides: TGCGCCAGCAGCTTGGGACTAGCGGGGGGTGACGAGCAGTACTTC. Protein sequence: CASSLGLAGGDEQYF.